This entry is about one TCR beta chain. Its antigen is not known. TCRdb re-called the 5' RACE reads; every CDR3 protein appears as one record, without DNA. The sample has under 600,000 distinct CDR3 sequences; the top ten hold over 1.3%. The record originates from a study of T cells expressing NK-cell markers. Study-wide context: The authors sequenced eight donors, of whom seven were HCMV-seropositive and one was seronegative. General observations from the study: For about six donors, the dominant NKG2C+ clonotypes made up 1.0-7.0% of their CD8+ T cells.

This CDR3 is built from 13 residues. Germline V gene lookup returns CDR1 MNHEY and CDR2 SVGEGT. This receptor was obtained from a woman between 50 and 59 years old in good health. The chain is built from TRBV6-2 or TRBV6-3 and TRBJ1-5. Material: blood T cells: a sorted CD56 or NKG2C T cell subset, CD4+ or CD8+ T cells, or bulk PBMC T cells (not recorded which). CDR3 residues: CASRNGEIQPQHF.